This entry features one T cell receptor (beta chain) sequence. The method was immunoSEQ multiplex PCR; TCRdb's version includes in-frame clones alone and lacks a portion of them. The sample gives 200,000 or so clones, about 90% of which show up once; 1.5% to 2% is in the top ten. This entry comes from a study of blood T cell repertoires in COVID-19. With 4 bases clipped from V and 7 bases from J, the junction kept 4 bases outside the gene matches. Germline V lookup: CDR1 LGHDT, CDR2 YNNKEL (reference sequence). This CDR3 comprises 13 residues. V and J are TRBV3-1 (or the pseudogene TRBV3-2) and TRBJ2-1; 7 positions match TRBD2. Sequencing was carried out using peripheral blood. This TCR was recovered from a man between 40 and 49 years old with active or convalescent COVID-19. The CDR3: CASSPPGLNEQFF. The CDR3 DNA is TGTGCCAGCAGCCCTCCGGGACTAAATGAGCAGTTCTTC.